The 28 T cell receptor beta chains presented below share a single source sample, sequenced in a study of blood T cell repertoires in COVID-19. Sequencing was performed with immunoSEQ multiplex PCR; in TCRdb, only in-frame clones are kept and a portion is missing. The table includes roughly 250,000 clones, around 85% detected once. Material for sequencing was peripheral blood. The source of these receptors is a woman aged 25 to 39 with COVID-19, enrolled during active disease.

This rearrangement joins TRBV10-1 to TRBJ1-2; possibly TRBD1 for D (6 bases). V shed 5 bases and J shed 3 bases, with 22 bases lying between them. The CDR3 sequence is 17 residues long. The germline V gene encodes CDR1 WNHNN and CDR2 SYGVQD (reference sequence). As DNA, the CDR3 is TGCGCCAGCAGTAGTTCTCCGAGGACAGTGTCTCACTATGGCTACACCTTC. Its protein product is CASSSSPRTVSHYGYTF.

This clone was recorded only once. The rearrangement joins TRBV12-3 or TRBV12-4 to TRBJ1-1; TRBD1 is a possible D gene (6 bases). This CDR3 spans 13 amino acids. With 5 bases removed from V and 3 bases from J, the gap between germline ends came to 10 bases. The DNA of the CDR3 is TGTGCCAGCAGTGAACAGGGCTACACTGAAGCTTTCTTT. Its protein is CASSEQGYTEAFF.

For the CDR3, the DNA is TGTGCCAGCAGAGGACTAGCGGGGGGGGCCGGGGAGCTGTTTTTT. This encodes CASRGLAGGAGELFF. V usage is TRBV6-5 and J usage is TRBJ2-2, with 15 bases fitting TRBD2. This CDR3 region has 15 residues. Germline V gene data show CDR1 as MNHEY and CDR2 as SVGAGI. Germline trimming cut 6 bases from V and 6 bases from J; bases unmatched to any gene: 2.

The gene calls are TRBV4-1 and TRBJ1-1; D is unresolved. V lost 4 bases, J lost 1 base, and 16 bases lay in between. CDR3 size: 16 residues. Germline V gene sequence: CDR1 MGHRA, CDR2 YSYEKL. The CDR3 nucleotides read TGCGCCAGCAGCCTCGGGCCAAACCGGGGGAACACTGAAGCTTTCTTT. Translated, it gives CASSLGPNRGNTEAFF.

The rearrangement joins TRBV9 to TRBJ2-5; 9 nucleotides line up with TRBD2. The CDR3 totals 14 residues. The germline V gene has CDR1 SGDLS and CDR2 YYNGEE. V dropped 0 bases and J dropped 6; count of bases not matched to a gene: 3. CDR3 region: CASSVASGTKTQYF. CDR3 bases: TGTGCCAGCAGCGTAGCTAGCGGGACCAAGACCCAGTACTTC.

With respect to this clone: A read error may account for a junction end that differs from germline. The chain carries TRBV27 and TRBJ2-6; maybe TRBD1 (5 bases). Germline loops: CDR1 MNHEY, CDR2 SMNVEV (reference sequence). The CDR3 runs to 14 residues. The CDR3 sequence: CASSLVSGANVLAF. DNA of the CDR3: TGTGCCAGCAGTTTAGTCTCTGGGGCCAACGTCCTGGCTTTC.

CDR3 loop: CASREYTDTQYF. CDR3 sequence (DNA): TGTGCCAGCAGGGAGTACACAGATACGCAGTATTTT. The genes are TRBV2 and TRBJ2-3; no reliable D call. Trimming took 6 bases from V and 2 from J, leaving 6 bases between them. This CDR3 is built from 12 residues. CDR1 is SNHLY and CDR2 is FYNNEI in the germline V gene.

This chain uses TRBV19 with TRBJ2-2; D gene unclear. The CDR3 loop spans 14 amino acids. Trimming cost V 4 bases and J 4 bases, with 10 bases left between them. Germline V lookup: CDR1 LNHDA, CDR2 SQIVND (reference sequence). The CDR3 DNA follows: TGTGCCAGTAGTAGGTTCCCTACCACCGGGGAGCTGTTTTTT. This gives the protein CASSRFPTTGELFF.

The chain carries TRBV6-6 and TRBJ1-2; 10 bases match TRBD1. The V and J ends lost 5 bases and 8 bases, in that order; junction bases with no gene match: 5. This CDR3 has 13 residues. The germline gives CDR1 MNHNY, CDR2 SVGAGI (reference sequence). CDR3 DNA: TGTGCCAGCAGTCCGACAGGGGGCAACGGCTACACCTTC. Its translation: CASSPTGGNGYTF.

This chain links TRBV14 with TRBJ2-7; the D gene is possibly TRBD2 (5 bases). The CDR3 length is 12 residues. Germline loops: CDR1 SGHDN, CDR2 FVKESK. Trimming took 6 bases from V and 7 from J, leaving 13 bases between them. In DNA form, the CDR3 reads TGTGCCAGCAGTCGGGGTCCCTGGGAGCAGTACTTC. Translating it yields CASSRGPWEQYF.

V gene TRBV4-2 combines with J gene TRBJ2-7, with 7 bases identical to TRBD1. Germline CDR1 LGHNA, CDR2 YNFKEQ. This CDR3 has 15 residues. The J segment lost 7 bases and the V segment lost 6 bases, leaving 15 bases of the junction unmatched. Here the CDR3 reads CASSSDREGLREQYF. As DNA, the CDR3 is TGTGCCAGCAGTTCCGACAGGGAAGGGCTGAGGGAGCAGTACTTC.

The rearrangement joins TRBV5-1 to TRBJ1-1; TRBD1 matches at 10 bases. Germline loops: CDR1 SGHRS, CDR2 YFSETQ. CDR3 length: 15 amino acids. V shed 5 bases, J shed 1 base, and the junction held 5 bases outside the gene matches. The CDR3 spells CASRTGGRENTEAFF. The CDR3 region has the DNA TGCGCCAGCAGGACAGGGGGCAGGGAGAACACTGAAGCTTTCTTT.

This chain joins TRBV19 and TRBJ1-1; D unresolved. Between the trimmed V and J ends, which lost 3 bases and 6 bases, there was a span of 20 bases. The germline V gene encodes CDR1 LNHDA and CDR2 SQIVND (reference sequence). This CDR3 comprises 16 residues. The CDR3 loop reads CASSILTRTTTAEAFF. For the CDR3, the DNA is TGTGCCAGTAGTATTCTGACGCGGACTACTACCGCTGAAGCTTTCTTT.

For the CDR3, the DNA is TGTGCCAGCAGCCAAGATTCACGAGGCACTGAAGCTTTCTTT. Its protein is CASSQDSRGTEAFF. The chain combines TRBV3-1 (or the pseudogene TRBV3-2) with TRBJ1-1; D gene ambiguous. V lost 0 bases to trimming and J lost 4 bases, with 9 bases between them. The germline V gene encodes CDR1 LGHDT and CDR2 YNNKEL (reference sequence). This CDR3 has 14 residues.

This chain uses TRBV5-1 with TRBJ2-1; TRBD2 might be the D (5 bases). Per the germline V gene, CDR1 is SGHRS and CDR2 is YFSETQ. This CDR3 has 15 amino acids. Trimming cost V 5 bases and J 0 bases, with 12 bases left between them. CDR3 nucleotide sequence: TGCGCCAGCAGTAGACTACCTCCCTCCTACAATGAGCAGTTCTTC. Translated: CASSRLPPSYNEQFF. Variable domain in full (rest from reference TRBV5-1 and TRBJ2-1): KAGVTQTPRYLIKTRGQQVTLSCSPISGHRSVSWYQQTPGQGLQFLFEYFSETQRNKGNFPGRFSGRQFSNSRSEMNVSTLELGDSALYLCASSRLPPSYNEQFFGPGTRLTVL.

This chain uses TRBV5-1 with TRBJ1-1; TRBD1 might be the D (5 bases). The germline gives CDR1 SGHRS, CDR2 YFSETQ. This CDR3 region has 15 residues. Between the trimmed V and J ends, which lost 0 bases and 1 base, there was a span of 10 bases. The CDR3 is CASSLEGNSNTEAFF. CDR3 nucleotides: TGCGCCAGCAGCTTGGAGGGGAACTCGAACACTGAAGCTTTCTTT.

This chain links TRBV9 with TRBJ2-7; 8 bases align to TRBD1. The CDR3 extends over 13 amino acids. V lost 4 bases and J lost 4; bases outside the gene matches: 4. Germline CDR1 and CDR2: SGDLS and YYNGEE. CDR3 in amino acids: CASSLGQGYEQYF. The CDR3, as DNA: TGTGCCAGCAGCCTCGGACAGGGATACGAGCAGTACTTC.

The CDR3 DNA reads as TGCGCCAGCAGCTTGGCCGGCGGGGTGAATGGCTACACCTTC. Protein product: CASSLAGGVNGYTF. The chain is built from TRBV5-1 and TRBJ1-2; D ambiguous. The V gene's germline CDR1 is SGHRS and CDR2 YFSETQ. The ends were cut back, 0 bases at V and 6 bases at J, with 12 bases in the middle. The CDR3 has 14 residues.

CDR3 bases: TGTGCGTCGGCCGGGGATAGCAATCAGCCCCAGCATTTT. Its protein product is CASAGDSNQPQHF. V gene TRBV2 combines with J gene TRBJ1-5, with no clear D. Germline V gene sequence: CDR1 SNHLY, CDR2 FYNNEI. The CDR3 is 13 amino acids.

The rearrangement links TRBV19 to TRBJ2-1, with 10 bases that match TRBD2. V dropped 4 bases and J dropped 8; count of bases not matched to a gene: 11. CDR1 LNHDA and CDR2 SQIVND come from the germline V gene (reference sequence). CDR3 length: 16 residues. This chain's CDR3 is CASSKPPLAGAHEQFF. In DNA form, the CDR3 reads TGTGCCAGTAGTAAACCCCCCCTAGCGGGGGCCCATGAGCAGTTCTTC.

The chain uses TRBV4-1 and TRBJ2-2, with TRBD2 matching 13 bases. CDR1 is MGHRA, CDR2 YSYEKL, per germline. The trim removed 3 bases at V and 1 base at J, leaving 5 bases unmatched. The length of the CDR3 is 18 residues. This CDR3 reads CASSQLRTSGGNTGELFF. DNA for the CDR3: TGCGCCAGCAGCCAGTTGCGGACTAGCGGGGGGAACACCGGGGAGCTGTTTTTT.

This rearrangement joins TRBV27 to TRBJ2-1; TRBD2 matches at 7 bases. The CDR3 covers 17 residues. The junction had 15 bases not matched to a gene; V was cut back by 5 bases and J by 5 bases. Germline V lookup: CDR1 MNHEY, CDR2 SMNVEV (reference sequence). CDR3: CASSKTLAARRDNEQFF. The CDR3 DNA reads as TGTGCCAGCAGTAAAACCCTAGCGGCCCGAAGGGACAATGAGCAGTTCTTC.

The chain couples TRBV4-1 to TRBJ2-5; no clear D gene. V lost 4 bases and J 0 bases, leaving 9 bases between the germline ends. Looked up from germline, CDR1 is MGHRA and CDR2 is YSYEKL. The CDR3 totals 14 residues. The CDR3 DNA is TGCGCCAGCAGCCCCCCCAGGCACCAAGAGACCCAGTACTTC. The encoded protein is CASSPPRHQETQYF.

This chain uses TRBV7-2 with TRBJ2-7; D call uncertain. The CDR3 has 13 residues. Germline V lookup: CDR1 SGHTA, CDR2 FQGNSA. V was cut by 1 base and J by 0 bases, with 4 bases left in between. CDR3 DNA sequence: TGTGCCAGCAGCTTAGGGCCCTCCTACGAGCAGTACTTC. Translated, it gives CASSLGPSYEQYF.

This clone was detected only a few times. The sample carries other DNA sequences with the same CDR3. The genes are TRBV27 and TRBJ2-5; D is possibly TRBD1 (6 bases). Germline CDR1 is MNHEY and CDR2 is SMNVEV (reference sequence). Between the trimmed V and J ends, which lost 9 bases and 2 bases, there was a span of 16 bases. The CDR3 length is 14 residues. CDR3 DNA: TGTGCCAGTTCACAGGGCTCCCCACAAGAGACCCAGTACTTC. This encodes CASSQGSPQETQYF.

This clone appeared once. The genes are TRBV6-6 and TRBJ1-1; D not certain. Trimming stripped 7 bases from V and 1 base from J, with 13 bases between. From germline, CDR1 is MNHNY and CDR2 SVGAGI (reference sequence). The CDR3 has 14 residues. The CDR3 region has the DNA TGTGCCAGCACCTCTCCCCCAGGGAACACTGAAGCTTTCTTT. Encoded protein: CASTSPPGNTEAFF.

This clone occurred once. The chain has TRBV7-9 and TRBJ2-3; 10 nucleotides line up with TRBD2. The CDR3 is 18 residues long. Germline loops: CDR1 SEHNR, CDR2 FQNEAQ (reference sequence). V lost 6 bases to trimming and J lost 0 bases; unmatched junction nucleotides: 12. The CDR3 region is CASRTRGELAGSTDTQYF. CDR3 DNA: TGTGCCAGCAGGACCCGGGGGGAACTAGCGGGGAGCACAGATACGCAGTATTTT.

The genes are TRBV28 and TRBJ1-6; D unresolved. Trimming pared 3 bases from V and 8 bases from J, leaving 17 bases between. The CDR3 spans 16 residues. Germline assignment: CDR1 MDHEN and CDR2 SYDVKM. The CDR3 bases are TGTGCCAGCAGTTTTTTCCGGGGTATAATGCATTCACCCCTCCACTTT. It codes for CASSFFRGIMHSPLHF.